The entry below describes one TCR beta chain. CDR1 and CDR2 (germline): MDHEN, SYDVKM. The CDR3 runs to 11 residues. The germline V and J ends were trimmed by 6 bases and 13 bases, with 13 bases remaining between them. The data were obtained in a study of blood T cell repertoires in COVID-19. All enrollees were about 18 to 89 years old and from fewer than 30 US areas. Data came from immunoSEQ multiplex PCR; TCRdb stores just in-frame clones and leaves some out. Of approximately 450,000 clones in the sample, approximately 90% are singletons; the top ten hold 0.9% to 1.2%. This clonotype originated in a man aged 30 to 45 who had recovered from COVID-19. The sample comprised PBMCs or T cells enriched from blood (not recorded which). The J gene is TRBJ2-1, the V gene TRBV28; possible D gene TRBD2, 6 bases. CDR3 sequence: CASSLGLDQFF. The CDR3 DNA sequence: TGTGCCAGCAGCCTGGGACTCGACCAGTTCTTC.